Presented here are 9 T cell receptor beta chains from one specimen sequenced in a study of T cells in Graves' hyperthyroidism and ophthalmopathy. Authors of the study amplified TCR beta CDR3 regions from RNA transcripts. Using the HTBI primer set, a first-round RT-PCR was run on the TCR CDR3. TCRdb analysed the multiplex PCR reads with MiXCR anew, one entry per CDR3 protein. This sample yields around 100,000 distinct CDR3 sequences, of which approximately 50% are seen a single time; about 25% belongs to the top ten. Sequencing input: blood. The origin of the receptors is a man aged 35 to 55 with Graves' hyperthyroidism.

Worth noting for this clonotype: A read error may produce the germline difference seen at one junction end. The chain employs TRBV10-3 and TRBJ2-3, with D unclear. Germline lookup yields CDR1 ENHRY and CDR2 SYGVKD. The CDR3 totals 17 residues. CDR3 sequence: CAISRASGSYSTDMQYF. The CDR3, as DNA: TGTGCCATCAGTCGGGCTAGTGGGTCTTATAGCACAGATATGCAGTATTTT.

At least ten counts were recorded for this clonotype. V is TRBV5-4 and J is TRBJ1-1; D not resolved. Germline V CDR1 and CDR2: SGHNT, YYREEE (reference sequence). CDR3 length: 13 residues. V shed 6 bases and J shed 1 base, with 10 bases lying between them. The CDR3 sequence is CASKSTGNTEAFF. The CDR3 DNA reads as TGTGCCAGCAAATCGACGGGGAACACTGAAGCTTTCTTT.

This clonotype appeared many times. The chain carries TRBV2 and TRBJ1-5, with unresolved D. Germline-derived CDR1 and CDR2 are SNHLY and FYNNEI. The ends were cut back, 8 bases at V and 3 bases at J, with 14 bases in the middle. This CDR3 is 14 amino acids long. CDR3 sequence reads: CASQLGSPNQPQHF. In DNA form, the CDR3 reads TGTGCCAGCCAGCTTGGCAGTCCCAATCAGCCCCAGCATTTT. The full variable domain, its missing parts supplied by reference TRBV2 and TRBJ1-5, is EPEVTQTPSHQVTQMGQEVILRCVPISNHLYFYWYRQILGQKVEFLVSFYNNEISEKSEIFDDQFSVERPDGSNFTLKIRSTKLEDSAMYFCASQLGSPNQPQHFGDGTRLSIL.

The rearrangement uses TRBV7-9 and TRBJ2-7; a possible D gene is TRBD2 (6 bases). Germline V gene data show CDR1 as SEHNR and CDR2 as FQNEAQ (reference sequence). Trimming stripped 7 bases from V and 2 bases from J, with 21 bases between. CDR3 length: 16 amino acids. This CDR3 reads CASNKWDGGVTYEQYF. The CDR3, as DNA: TGTGCCAGCAACAAATGGGACGGGGGAGTCACCTACGAGCAGTACTTC.

The genes are TRBV7-9 and TRBJ2-5; maybe TRBD2 (5 bases). V lost 6 bases, J lost 5 bases, and 25 bases lay in between. CDR1 is SEHNR, CDR2 FQNEAQ, per germline (reference sequence). This CDR3 has 17 residues. This chain's CDR3 is CASSSTPKVATGETQYF. CDR3 coding DNA: TGTGCCAGCAGTTCAACCCCCAAGGTAGCGACCGGGGAGACCCAGTACTTC. Complete variable domain (other parts from reference TRBV7-9 and TRBJ2-5): DTGVSQNPRHKITKRGQNVTFRCDPISEHNRLYWYRQTLGQGPEFLTYFQNEAQLEKSRLLSDRFSAERPKGSFSTLEIQRTEQGDSAMYLCASSSTPKVATGETQYFGPGTRLLVL.

There are many counts of this clonotype. This chain uses TRBV7-9 with TRBJ2-7; the match to TRBD1 covers 9 bases. This CDR3 is built from 16 residues. Trimming took 5 bases from V and 9 from J; bases not matched to a gene: 17. Germline values: CDR1 SEHNR, CDR2 FQNEAQ (reference sequence). The CDR3 sequence is CASSTPPGQGRAGQYF. In DNA, the CDR3 is TGTGCCAGCAGCACCCCTCCGGGACAGGGACGAGCGGGGCAGTACTTC.

This clonotype was seen many times. The chain is built from TRBV5-5 and TRBJ1-2, with D uncertain. Germline V gives CDR1 SGHKS, CDR2 YYEKEE (reference sequence). The V end was cut by 2 bases, the J end by 1 base, with 12 bases between. The CDR3 sequence is 15 residues long. CDR3 sequence reads: CASSFDPTGNYGYTF. CDR3 nucleotides: TGTGCCAGCAGCTTTGATCCGACGGGTAACTATGGCTACACCTTC.

Ten or more counts support this clonotype. The V and J genes are TRBV9 and TRBJ1-5; possible D gene TRBD1, 6 bases. Per germline, CDR1 SGDLS and CDR2 YYNGEE. The CDR3 has 14 amino acids. V was shortened by 0 bases and J by 6 bases, with 10 bases between the two germline ends. CDR3 sequence reads: CASSVGGPGQPQHF. The CDR3, as DNA: TGTGCCAGCAGCGTAGGGGGGCCCGGTCAGCCCCAGCATTTT.

A note on this clonotype: Relative to the germline gene, one junction end is altered; a read error may explain this. The chain employs TRBV29-1 and TRBJ2-7, with D hard to call. Germline V gene sequence: CDR1 SQVTM, CDR2 ANQGSEA. The CDR3 consists of 12 residues. This CDR3 reads CSQEYGPYERYF. Here the CDR3 DNA reads TGCAGCCAAGAGTACGGCCCCTACGAGCGGTACTTC.